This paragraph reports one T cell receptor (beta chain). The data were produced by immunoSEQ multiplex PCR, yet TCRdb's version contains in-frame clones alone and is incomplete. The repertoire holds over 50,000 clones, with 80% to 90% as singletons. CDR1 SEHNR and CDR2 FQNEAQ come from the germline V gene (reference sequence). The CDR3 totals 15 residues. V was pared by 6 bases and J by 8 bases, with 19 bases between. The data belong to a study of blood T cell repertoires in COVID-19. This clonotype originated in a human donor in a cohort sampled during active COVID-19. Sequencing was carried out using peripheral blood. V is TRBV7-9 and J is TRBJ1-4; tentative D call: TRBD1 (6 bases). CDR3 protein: CASRPSGGAREKLFF. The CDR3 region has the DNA TGTGCCAGCAGACCCTCGGGGGGCGCCCGGGAAAAACTGTTTTTT.